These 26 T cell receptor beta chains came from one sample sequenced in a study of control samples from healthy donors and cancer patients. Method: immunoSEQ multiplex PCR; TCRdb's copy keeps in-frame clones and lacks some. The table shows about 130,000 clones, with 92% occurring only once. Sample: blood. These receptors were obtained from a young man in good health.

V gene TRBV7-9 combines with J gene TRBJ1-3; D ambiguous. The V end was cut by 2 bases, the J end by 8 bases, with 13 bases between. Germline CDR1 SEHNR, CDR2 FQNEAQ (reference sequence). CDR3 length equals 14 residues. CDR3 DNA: TGTGCCAGCAGCTTACGTTGGAAGGAAGACACCATATATTTT. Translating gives CASSLRWKEDTIYF. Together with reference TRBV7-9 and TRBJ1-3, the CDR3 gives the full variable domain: DTGVSQNPRHKITKRGQNVTFRCDPISEHNRLYWYRQTLGQGPEFLTYFQNEAQLEKSRLLSDRFSAERPKGSFSTLEIQRTEQGDSAMYLCASSLRWKEDTIYFGEGSWLTVV.

The CDR3 spells CASSIVRNEQFF. In DNA form, the CDR3 reads TGTGCCAGTAGTATAGTCAGGAATGAGCAGTTCTTC. This sequence joins TRBV19 and TRBJ2-1; no reliable D call. Trimming stripped 1 base from V and 7 bases from J, with 5 bases between. The CDR3 is made up of 12 amino acids. Germline CDR1 is LNHDA and CDR2 is SQIVND (reference sequence).

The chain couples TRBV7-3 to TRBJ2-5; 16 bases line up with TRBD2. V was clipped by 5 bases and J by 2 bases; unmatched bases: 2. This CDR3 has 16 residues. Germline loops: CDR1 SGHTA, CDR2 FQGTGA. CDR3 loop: CASSPGLAGGQETQYF. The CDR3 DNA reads TGTGCCAGCAGCCCGGGACTAGCGGGGGGGCAAGAGACCCAGTACTTC.

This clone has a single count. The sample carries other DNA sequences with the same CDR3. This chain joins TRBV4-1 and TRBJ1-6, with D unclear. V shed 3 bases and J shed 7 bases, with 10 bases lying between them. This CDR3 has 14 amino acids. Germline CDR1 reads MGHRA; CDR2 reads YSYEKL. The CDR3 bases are TGCGCCAGCAGCCAGAGTCGTCTCAATTCACCCCTCCACTTT. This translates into CASSQSRLNSPLHF.

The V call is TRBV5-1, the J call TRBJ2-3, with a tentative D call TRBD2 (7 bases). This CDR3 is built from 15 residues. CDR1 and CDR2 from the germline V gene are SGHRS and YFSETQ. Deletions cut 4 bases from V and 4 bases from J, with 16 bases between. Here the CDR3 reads CASSPGGGAADTQYF. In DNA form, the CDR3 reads TGCGCCAGCAGCCCCGGTGGGGGGGCCGCAGATACGCAGTATTTT.

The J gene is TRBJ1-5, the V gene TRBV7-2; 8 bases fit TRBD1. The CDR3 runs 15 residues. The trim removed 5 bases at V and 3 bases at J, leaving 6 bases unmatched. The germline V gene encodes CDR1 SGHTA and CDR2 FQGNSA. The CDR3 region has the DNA TGTGCCAGCAGCCCCACGGGACAGGACAATCAGCCCCAGCATTTT. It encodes CASSPTGQDNQPQHF.

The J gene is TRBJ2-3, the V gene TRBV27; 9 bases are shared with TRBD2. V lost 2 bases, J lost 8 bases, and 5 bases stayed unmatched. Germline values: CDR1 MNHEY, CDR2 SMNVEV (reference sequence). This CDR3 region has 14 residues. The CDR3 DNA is TGTGCCAGCAGTTTAGCGGGGGGGCCGGCTACGCAGTATTTT. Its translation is CASSLAGGPATQYF.

This chain's CDR3 is CASSPQIGTDTEVSGANVLTF. For the CDR3, the DNA is TGTGCCAGCTCACCCCAAATCGGGACAGATACTGAGGTCTCGGGGGCCAACGTCCTGACTTTC. The rearrangement links TRBV18 to TRBJ2-6; 7 bases match TRBD1. The germline gives CDR1 KGHSH, CDR2 LQKENI. The V segment lost 3 bases and the J segment 4 bases; nucleotides outside the gene matches: 21. The CDR3 consists of 21 residues.

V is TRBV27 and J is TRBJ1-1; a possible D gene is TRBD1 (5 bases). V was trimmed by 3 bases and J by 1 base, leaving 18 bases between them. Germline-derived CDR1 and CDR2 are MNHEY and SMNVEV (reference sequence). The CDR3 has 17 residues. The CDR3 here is CASSFRQGVVQNTEAFF. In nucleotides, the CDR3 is TGTGCCAGCAGTTTTCGCCAGGGCGTAGTACAGAACACTGAAGCTTTCTTT.

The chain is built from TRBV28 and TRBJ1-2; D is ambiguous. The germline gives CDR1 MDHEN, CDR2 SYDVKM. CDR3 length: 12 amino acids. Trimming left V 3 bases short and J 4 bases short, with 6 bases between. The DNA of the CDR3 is TGTGCCAGCAGTTTGTCTAGCTATGGCTACACCTTC. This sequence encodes CASSLSSYGYTF.

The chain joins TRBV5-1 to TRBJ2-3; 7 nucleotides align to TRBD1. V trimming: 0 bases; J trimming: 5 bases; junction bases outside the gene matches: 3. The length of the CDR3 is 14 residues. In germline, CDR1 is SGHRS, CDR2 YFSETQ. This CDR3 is CASSLGQGRDTQYF. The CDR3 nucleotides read TGCGCCAGCAGCTTGGGACAGGGTAGAGATACGCAGTATTTT.

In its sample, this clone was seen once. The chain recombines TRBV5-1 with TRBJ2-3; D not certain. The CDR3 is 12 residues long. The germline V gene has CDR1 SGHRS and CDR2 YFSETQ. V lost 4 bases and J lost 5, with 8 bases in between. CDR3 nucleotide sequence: TGCGCCAGCAGCCTTAGGTTAGATACGCAGTATTTT. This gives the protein CASSLRLDTQYF.

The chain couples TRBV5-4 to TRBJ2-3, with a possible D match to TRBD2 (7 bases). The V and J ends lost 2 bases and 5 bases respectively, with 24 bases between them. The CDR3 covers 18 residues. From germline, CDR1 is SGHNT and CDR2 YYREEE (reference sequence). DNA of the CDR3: TGTGCCAGCAGCTTTGGGACCGGGGGGCGAGAGGGCCAAGATACGCAGTATTTT. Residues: CASSFGTGGREGQDTQYF. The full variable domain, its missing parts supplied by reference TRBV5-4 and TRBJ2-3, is ETGVTQSPTHLIKTRGQQVTLRCSSQSGHNTVSWYQQALGQGPQFIFQYYREEENGRGNFPPRFSGLQFPNYSSELNVNALELDDSALYLCASSFGTGGREGQDTQYFGPGTRLTVL.

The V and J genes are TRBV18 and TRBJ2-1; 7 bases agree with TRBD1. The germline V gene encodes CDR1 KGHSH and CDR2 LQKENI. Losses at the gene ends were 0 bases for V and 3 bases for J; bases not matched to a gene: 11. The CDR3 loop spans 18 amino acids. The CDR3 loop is CASSPPVLDRMIYNEQFF. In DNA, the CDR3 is TGTGCCAGCTCACCACCAGTCTTGGACAGGATGATCTACAATGAGCAGTTCTTC. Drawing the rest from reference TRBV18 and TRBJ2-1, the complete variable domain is NAGVMQNPRHLVRRRGQEARLRCSPMKGHSHVYWYRQLPEEGLKFMVYLQKENIIDESGMPKERFSAEFPKEGPSILRIQQVVRGDSAAYFCASSPPVLDRMIYNEQFFGPGTRLTVL.

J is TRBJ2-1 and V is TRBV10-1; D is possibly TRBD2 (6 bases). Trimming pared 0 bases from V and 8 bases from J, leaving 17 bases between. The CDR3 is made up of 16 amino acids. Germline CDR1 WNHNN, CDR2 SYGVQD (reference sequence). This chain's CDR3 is CASSESGTRGVHEQFF. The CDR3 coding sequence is TGCGCCAGCAGTGAGTCCGGGACGCGCGGGGTCCATGAGCAGTTCTTC.

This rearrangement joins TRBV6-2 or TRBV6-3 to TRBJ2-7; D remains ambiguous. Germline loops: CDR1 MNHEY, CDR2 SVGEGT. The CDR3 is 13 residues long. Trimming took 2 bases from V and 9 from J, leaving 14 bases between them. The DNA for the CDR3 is TGTGCCAGCAGTTACGAAACAGCCATGGTGCAGTACTTC. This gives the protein CASSYETAMVQYF.

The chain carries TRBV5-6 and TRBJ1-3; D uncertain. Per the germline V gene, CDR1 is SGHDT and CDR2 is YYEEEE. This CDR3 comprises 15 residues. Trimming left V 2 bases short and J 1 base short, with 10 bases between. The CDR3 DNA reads TGTGCCAGCAGCTTTGCCGGGTCTTCTGGAAACACCATATATTTT. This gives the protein CASSFAGSSGNTIYF.

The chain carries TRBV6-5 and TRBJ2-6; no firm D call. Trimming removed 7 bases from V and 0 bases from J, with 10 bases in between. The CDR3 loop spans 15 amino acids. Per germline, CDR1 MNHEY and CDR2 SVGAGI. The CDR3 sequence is CASNPLNSGANVLTF. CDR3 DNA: TGTGCCAGCAACCCACTGAACTCTGGGGCCAACGTCCTGACTTTC.

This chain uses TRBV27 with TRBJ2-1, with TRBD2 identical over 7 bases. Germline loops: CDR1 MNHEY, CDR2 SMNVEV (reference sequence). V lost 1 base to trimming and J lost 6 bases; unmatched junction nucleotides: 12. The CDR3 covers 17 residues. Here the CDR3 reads CASSLWEGTKPSNEQFF. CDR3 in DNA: TGTGCCAGCAGTTTATGGGAGGGGACTAAGCCCAGCAATGAGCAGTTCTTC.

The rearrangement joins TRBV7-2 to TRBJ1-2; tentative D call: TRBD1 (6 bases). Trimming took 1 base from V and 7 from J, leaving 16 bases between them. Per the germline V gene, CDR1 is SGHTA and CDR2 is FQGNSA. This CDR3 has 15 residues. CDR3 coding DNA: TGTGCCAGCAGCTTAGTAGCAGGGGAGATAGGTGGCTACACCTTC. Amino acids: CASSLVAGEIGGYTF. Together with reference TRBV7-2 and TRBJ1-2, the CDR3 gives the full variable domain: GAGVSQSPSNKVTEKGKDVELRCDPISGHTALYWYRQSLGQGLEFLIYFQGNSAPDKSGLPSDRFSAERTGGSVSTLTIQRTQQEDSAVYLCASSLVAGEIGGYTFGSGTRLTVV.

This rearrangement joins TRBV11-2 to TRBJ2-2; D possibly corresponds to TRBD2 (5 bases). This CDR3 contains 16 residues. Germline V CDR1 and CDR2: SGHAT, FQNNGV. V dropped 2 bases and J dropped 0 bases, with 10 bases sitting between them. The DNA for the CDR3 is TGTGCCAGCAGCTTATTCCGGGGATCGAACACCGGGGAGCTGTTTTTT. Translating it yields CASSLFRGSNTGELFF.

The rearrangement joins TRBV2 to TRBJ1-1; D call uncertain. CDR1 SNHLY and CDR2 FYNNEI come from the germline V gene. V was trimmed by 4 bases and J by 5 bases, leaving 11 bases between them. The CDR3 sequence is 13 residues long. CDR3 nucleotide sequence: TGTGCCAGCAGTGGGGAGAGGCGGACTGAAGCTTTCTTT. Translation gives CASSGERRTEAFF. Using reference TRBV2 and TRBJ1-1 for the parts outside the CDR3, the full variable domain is EPEVTQTPSHQVTQMGQEVILRCVPISNHLYFYWYRQILGQKVEFLVSFYNNEISEKSEIFDDQFSVERPDGSNFTLKIRSTKLEDSAMYFCASSGERRTEAFFGQGTRLTVV.

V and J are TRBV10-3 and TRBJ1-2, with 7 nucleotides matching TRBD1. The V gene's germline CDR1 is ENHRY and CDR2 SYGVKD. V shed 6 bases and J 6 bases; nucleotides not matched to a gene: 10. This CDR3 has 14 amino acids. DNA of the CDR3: TGTGCCATCAGCCCCCCTACAGGGGAAGATGGCTACACCTTC. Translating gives CAISPPTGEDGYTF.

The CDR3 protein is CASSYLNRGGEQYF. CDR3 in DNA: TGTGCCAGCAGTTACCTAAACAGGGGCGGCGAGCAGTACTTC. V gene TRBV11-2 combines with J gene TRBJ2-7; 7 bases line up with TRBD1. This CDR3 has 14 residues. Trimming took 6 bases from V and 6 from J; bases not matched to a gene: 11. The germline gives CDR1 SGHAT, CDR2 FQNNGV.

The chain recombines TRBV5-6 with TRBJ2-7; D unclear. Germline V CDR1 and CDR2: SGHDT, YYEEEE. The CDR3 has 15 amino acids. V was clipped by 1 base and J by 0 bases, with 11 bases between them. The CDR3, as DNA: TGTGCCAGCAGCTTGTCCGTGGGGAACTCCTACGAGCAGTACTTC. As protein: CASSLSVGNSYEQYF.

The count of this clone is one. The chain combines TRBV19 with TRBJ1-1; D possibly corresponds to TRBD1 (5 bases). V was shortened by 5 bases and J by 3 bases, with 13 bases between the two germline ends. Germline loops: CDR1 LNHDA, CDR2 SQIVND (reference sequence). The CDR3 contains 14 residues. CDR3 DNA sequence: TGTGCCAGTAGTCAACAGGTGACTTACACTGAAGCTTTCTTT. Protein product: CASSQQVTYTEAFF.